Detailed here is one T cell receptor beta chain. This CDR3 is built from 14 residues. CDR1 and CDR2 from the germline V gene are MNHEY and SMNVEV (reference sequence). V dropped 5 bases and J dropped 2 bases, with 11 bases sitting between them. TCRdb's table, derived via immunoSEQ multiplex PCR, lists solely in-frame clones and lacks some. The data contain about 83,000 clones, 80% to 95% of them singletons. This record comes from a study of T cell responses to AZD1222 COVID-19 vaccine. Sequencing was performed on peripheral blood, taken 28 days after the second AZD1222 dose. The chain combines TRBV27 with TRBJ2-3; D uncertain. The clonotype was recovered from an adult who received the AZD1222 COVID-19 vaccine. The CDR3 sequence is CASSPNIFTDTQYF. CDR3 DNA sequence: TGTGCCAGCAGTCCAAATATATTCACAGATACGCAGTATTTT.